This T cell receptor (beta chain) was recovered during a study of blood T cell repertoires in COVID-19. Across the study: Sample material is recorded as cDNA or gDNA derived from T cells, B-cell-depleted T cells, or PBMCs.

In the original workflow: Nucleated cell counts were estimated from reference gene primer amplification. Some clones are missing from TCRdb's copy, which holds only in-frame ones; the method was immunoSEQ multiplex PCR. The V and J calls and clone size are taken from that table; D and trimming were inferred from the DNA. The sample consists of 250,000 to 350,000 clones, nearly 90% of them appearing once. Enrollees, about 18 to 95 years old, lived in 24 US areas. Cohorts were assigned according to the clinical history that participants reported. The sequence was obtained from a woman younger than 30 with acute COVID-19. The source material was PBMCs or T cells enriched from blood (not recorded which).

CDR3 nucleotide sequence: TGCGCCAGCAGAGTCACAGGGAGCTCTGGAAACACCATATATTTT. Amino acid sequence: CASRVTGSSGNTIYF. The rearrangement links TRBV5-1 to TRBJ1-3, with D possibly matching TRBD1 (6 bases). V was trimmed by 5 bases and J by 0 bases, leaving 12 bases between them. Germline CDR1 is SGHRS and CDR2 is YFSETQ. The length of the CDR3 is 15 residues.